The next 26 T cell receptor beta chains were all read from a single sample in a study of CD8 T cells in Susac syndrome. A quantity of roughly 0.5 to 1 ug RNA underwent reverse transcription using random hexamers. TCRdb reanalysed the immunoSEQ multiplex PCR reads using MiXCR and keeps one entry per CDR3 protein. The sample has some 120,000 distinct CDR3 sequences, approximately 90% seen once. Sequencing was done on a sample of CD8+ T cells from PBMCs. The source of these receptors is a human donor with multiple sclerosis.

V is TRBV5-4 and J is TRBJ2-5; TRBD1 matches at 7 bases. V shed 4 bases, J shed 5 bases, and the junction held 5 bases outside the gene matches. The CDR3 runs 13 residues. Looked up from germline, CDR1 is SGHNT and CDR2 is YYREEE (reference sequence). This CDR3 reads CASSPTGYETQYF. The CDR3 bases are TGTGCCAGCAGCCCGACAGGGTATGAGACCCAGTACTTC. Supplemented by reference TRBV5-4 and TRBJ2-5, the full variable domain reads ETGVTQSPTHLIKTRGQQVTLRCSSQSGHNTVSWYQQALGQGPQFIFQYYREEENGRGNFPPRFSGLQFPNYSSELNVNALELDDSALYLCASSPTGYETQYFGPGTRLLVL.

The chain recombines TRBV4-2 with TRBJ2-5; D is perhaps TRBD1 (5 bases). Trimming stripped 0 bases from V and 5 bases from J, with 10 bases between. This CDR3 has 14 amino acids. Germline V gene sequence: CDR1 LGHNA, CDR2 YNFKEQ. The CDR3 bases are TGTGCCAGCAGCCAAGATAGGGGCTCGGAGACCCAGTACTTC. This gives the protein CASSQDRGSETQYF.

The chain is built from TRBV6-5 and TRBJ2-2; tentatively, D is TRBD2 (6 bases). The V gene lost 6 bases and the J gene lost 3 bases, with 11 bases spanning the gap. CDR1 and CDR2 (germline): MNHEY, SVGAGI. This CDR3 is 14 amino acids long. The chain's CDR3 is CASRGGTHTGELFF. In DNA, the CDR3 is TGTGCCAGCAGGGGCGGGACCCACACCGGGGAGCTGTTTTTT.

The chain joins TRBV6-2 or TRBV6-3 to TRBJ2-7; D remains unclear. CDR1 is MNHEY and CDR2 is SVGEGT in the germline V gene. V lost 10 bases and J 2 bases, leaving 18 bases between the germline ends. CDR3 size: 14 residues. The CDR3: CATGSSTGAYEQYF. The CDR3 nucleotides are TGTGCCACCGGGTCCTCAACCGGAGCCTACGAGCAGTACTTC.

This chain connects TRBV18 to TRBJ2-7; D ambiguous. The CDR3 covers 14 residues. Germline V CDR1 and CDR2: KGHSH, LQKENI. The germline V and J ends were trimmed by 6 bases and 0 bases, with 12 bases remaining between them. CDR3 coding DNA: TGTGCCAGCTCCCCGGATTCCCCCTCCTACGAGCAGTACTTC. It specifies CASSPDSPSYEQYF.

The V call is TRBV15, the J call TRBJ2-2; 7 nucleotides match TRBD2. The CDR3 length is 18 residues. CDR1 and CDR2 (germline): LNHNV, YYDKDF (reference sequence). The V gene end was trimmed by 0 bases and the J gene end by 0 bases; junction bases not matched to a gene: 7. CDR3 DNA: TGTGCCACCAGCAGAGATCCGGGACTAATCACGAACACCGGGGAGCTGTTTTTT. Protein sequence: CATSRDPGLITNTGELFF. The whole variable domain, filled in from reference TRBV15 and TRBJ2-2, reads DAMVIQNPRYQVTQFGKPVTLSCSQTLNHNVMYWYQQKSSQAPKLLFHYYDKDFNNEADTPDNFQSRRPNTSFCFLDIRSPGLGDTAMYLCATSRDPGLITNTGELFFGEGSRLTVL.

The chain joins TRBV7-9 to TRBJ2-2, with D tentatively TRBD1 (6 bases). The length of the CDR3 is 15 residues. Trimming took off 5 bases at V and 4 bases at J, with 14 bases between the two ends. Germline loops: CDR1 SEHNR, CDR2 FQNEAQ (reference sequence). The CDR3 loop is CASSPRDTITGELFF. The DNA for the CDR3 is TGTGCCAGCAGCCCCCGGGACACGATCACCGGGGAGCTGTTTTTT.

The chain uses TRBV7-9 and TRBJ2-7; no definite D call. Germline V gene data show CDR1 as SEHNR and CDR2 as FQNEAQ (reference sequence). This CDR3 spans 13 amino acids. V lost 7 bases and J 0 bases, leaving 10 bases between the germline ends. CDR3 in amino acids: CASTPYASYEQYF. The CDR3 nucleotides read TGTGCCAGCACACCATACGCCTCCTACGAGCAGTACTTC.

The genes are TRBV10-2 and TRBJ2-7, with unresolved D. The CDR3 sequence is 12 residues long. The ends were cut back, 8 bases at V and 4 bases at J, with 12 bases in the middle. Germline lookup yields CDR1 WSHSY and CDR2 SAAADI. CDR3 sequence (DNA): TGCGCCAGCGGCCCCGAAGCGTACGAGCAGTACTTC. It codes for CASGPEAYEQYF.

The chain carries TRBV19 and TRBJ1-2, with 8 bases that match TRBD1. V dropped 6 bases and J dropped 3; count of bases not matched to a gene: 15. This CDR3 has 17 amino acids. The germline CDR1 and CDR2 sequences are LNHDA and SQIVND (reference sequence). CDR3 in DNA: TGTGCCAGTAGGCAATTAACCGGGACAGGAGGAGACTATGGCTACACCTTC. It yields the protein CASRQLTGTGGDYGYTF.

This chain uses TRBV2 with TRBJ2-7, with a possible D match to TRBD1 (6 bases). Germline V gene data show CDR1 as SNHLY and CDR2 as FYNNEI. The length of the CDR3 is 15 residues. V lost 8 bases, J lost 5 bases, and 22 bases lay in between. The CDR3 region is CASEFPEGVSNEQYF. CDR3 bases: TGTGCCAGCGAATTTCCCGAGGGGGTATCCAACGAGCAGTACTTC. Full variable domain (rest looked up from reference TRBV2 and TRBJ2-7): EPEVTQTPSHQVTQMGQEVILRCVPISNHLYFYWYRQILGQKVEFLVSFYNNEISEKSEIFDDQFSVERPDGSNFTLKIRSTKLEDSAMYFCASEFPEGVSNEQYFGPGTRLTVT.

A word on this clonotype: The limits of the CDR3 on the DNA are not certain, so only TCRdb's listed CDR3 is given. V is TRBV7-5 and J is TRBJ1-2. TRBV7-5 is termed a pseudogene. The CDR3 region is 19 residues in length, termini included. This chain's CDR3 is CISVSEAQGEGGRFYGYTF.

The chain employs TRBV27 and TRBJ2-1, with 7 bases lining up with TRBD2. The V segment lost 8 bases and the J segment 4 bases; nucleotides outside the gene matches: 5. Germline V CDR1 and CDR2: MNHEY, SMNVEV (reference sequence). The CDR3 runs 13 residues. The CDR3 DNA is TGTGCCAGCGGGGCGGGAGAGTACAATGAGCAGTTCTTC. Translation gives CASGAGEYNEQFF.

The chain employs TRBV7-3 and TRBJ2-1; TRBD1 agrees at 7 bases. Germline trimming cut 5 bases from V and 6 bases from J; bases unmatched to any gene: 4. Germline V CDR1 and CDR2: SGHTA, FQGTGA. The CDR3 contains 13 residues. CDR3 sequence (DNA): TGTGCCAGCAGCGCCTGGGACAGCAATGAGCAGTTCTTC. This sequence encodes CASSAWDSNEQFF.

The sample holds one count of this clonotype. The genes are TRBV13 and TRBJ2-7; TRBD2 agrees at 7 bases. Germline V lookup: CDR1 PRHDT, CDR2 FYEKMQ (reference sequence). V lost 3 bases to trimming and J lost 6 bases; unmatched junction nucleotides: 11. CDR3 size: 15 residues. CDR3 residues: CASSFSGGRGIEQYF. The CDR3 bases are TGTGCCAGCAGCTTCTCAGGCGGGAGAGGGATCGAGCAGTACTTC.

The V call is TRBV7-9, the J call TRBJ2-1; tentatively, D is TRBD1 (5 bases). The germline V gene has CDR1 SEHNR and CDR2 FQNEAQ (reference sequence). The CDR3 totals 17 residues. V dropped 1 base and J dropped 0 bases, with 13 bases sitting between them. The CDR3 DNA is TGTGCCAGCAGCTTAGATGTGACCGACAGCTCCTACAATGAGCAGTTCTTC. This encodes CASSLDVTDSSYNEQFF.

This clonotype was found once. The V call is TRBV20-1, the J call TRBJ1-2; TRBD1 matches at 9 bases. There are 11 residues in the CDR3. Trimming removed 8 bases from V and 7 bases from J; junction bases left unmatched: 5. Germline V gene data show CDR1 as DFQATT and CDR2 as SNEGSKA (reference sequence). CDR3 nucleotides: TGCAGTAACAGGGGGCTGGGTGGCTACACCTTC. Protein: CSNRGLGGYTF.

The chain has TRBV13 and TRBJ1-1; 9 nucleotides agree with TRBD1. The germline gives CDR1 PRHDT, CDR2 FYEKMQ (reference sequence). This CDR3 comprises 14 residues. J lost 8 bases, V lost 4 bases, and 8 bases had no gene match. The CDR3, as DNA: TGTGCCAGCAGCTCAGCTTTGGGGACAGGGGAAGCTTTCTTT. Translating gives CASSSALGTGEAFF. The whole variable domain, filled in from reference TRBV13 and TRBJ1-1, reads AAGVIQSPRHLIKEKRETATLKCYPIPRHDTVYWYQQGPGQDPQFLISFYEKMQSDKGSIPDRFSAQQFSDYHSELNMSSLELGDSALYFCASSSALGTGEAFFGQGTRLTVV.

About this clonotype itself: A junction boundary mismatches the germline segment, possibly from a read error. The chain uses TRBV28 and TRBJ2-5; maybe TRBD1 (5 bases). Germline V gene data show CDR1 as MDHEN and CDR2 as SYDVKM. The CDR3 has 13 amino acids. The CDR3: CASSFQGEDTQYF. Written as DNA, the CDR3 is TGTGCCAGCAGTTTCCAGGGTGAAGATACCCAGTACTTC.

This clonotype was picked up a small number of times. At one end the junction does not follow the germline gene, possibly because of a read error. The V gene is TRBV7-9, the J gene TRBJ2-2, with unresolved D. CDR3 size: 12 residues. Per germline, CDR1 SEHNR and CDR2 FQNEAQ (reference sequence). The CDR3 DNA reads TGTGCCAGCAGTTTAGACTCCGGGGAGCTGTTTTTT. Residues: CASSLDSGELFF.

The V and J genes are TRBV15 and TRBJ1-5; 9 bases map to TRBD1. Looked up from germline, CDR1 is LNHNV and CDR2 is YYDKDF (reference sequence). This CDR3 spans 18 amino acids. J was trimmed by 3 bases and V by 0 bases; bases with no gene match: 9. In nucleotides, the CDR3 is TGTGCCACCAGCAGAGATAGGACAGGGGTGTGGAACAATCAGCCCCAGCATTTT. Protein: CATSRDRTGVWNNQPQHF.

The chain joins TRBV14 to TRBJ2-6; D gene ambiguous. The V gene's germline CDR1 is SGHDN and CDR2 FVKESK. The ends were cut back, 1 base at V and 0 bases at J, with 10 bases in the middle. The CDR3 totals 17 residues. CDR3 region: CASSQAAASSGANVLTF. The CDR3 coding sequence is TGTGCCAGCAGCCAAGCCGCGGCTAGCTCTGGGGCCAACGTCCTGACTTTC.

This chain uses TRBV28 with TRBJ2-7, with no clear D. Trimming pared 4 bases from V and 0 bases from J, leaving 7 bases between. Germline CDR1 reads MDHEN; CDR2 reads SYDVKM. There are 13 residues in the CDR3. The CDR3 DNA reads TGTGCCAGCAGTTCCTTAACCTCCTACGAGCAGTACTTC. Its translation is CASSSLTSYEQYF.

The genes are TRBV27 and TRBJ1-1; D not resolved. This CDR3 is 13 amino acids long. Trimming took 3 bases from V and 7 from J, leaving 12 bases between them. Germline V gene data show CDR1 as MNHEY and CDR2 as SMNVEV (reference sequence). This CDR3 reads CASSFAGPNEAFF. The CDR3 DNA reads TGTGCCAGCAGTTTCGCCGGGCCCAATGAAGCTTTCTTT.

This chain uses TRBV15 with TRBJ2-7; D is ambiguous. The CDR3 spans 14 residues. V was trimmed by 0 bases and J by 5 bases, leaving 11 bases between them. Germline assignment: CDR1 LNHNV and CDR2 YYDKDF (reference sequence). Here the CDR3 reads CATSRDVSTDEQYF. The CDR3 coding sequence is TGTGCCACCAGCAGAGATGTGAGTACCGACGAGCAGTACTTC.

The rearrangement joins TRBV18 to TRBJ1-4; 7 bases map to TRBD1. The CDR3 extends over 13 amino acids. V was clipped by 3 bases and J by 12 bases; unmatched bases: 7. Germline V gene sequence: CDR1 KGHSH, CDR2 LQKENI. The chain's CDR3 is CASSPSDRVELFF. CDR3 sequence (DNA): TGTGCCAGCTCACCGTCAGACAGGGTGGAACTGTTTTTT.